This paragraph covers one T cell receptor (beta chain) sequence. These data are taken from a study of CD8+CD57+ T cells in acquired aplastic anemia. CD8+CD57+ cell expansion had been shown by flow cytometry in patients chosen for sequencing. Genomic DNA was employed as the template in profiling TCR beta VDJ and CDR3. TCRdb reprocessed the reads via MiXCR and lists one record per CDR3 protein. The profile shows around 200,000 distinct CDR3 sequences, 40% to 55% of them singletons. CDR3 length equals 13 residues. Trimming stripped 2 bases from V and 12 bases from J, with 16 bases between. The germline gives CDR1 SNHLY, CDR2 FYNNEI.

The sequenced material came from sorted CD4+, CD8+, or CD8+CD57+ T cells (not recorded which) from PBMCs. This TCR derives from a human donor with aplastic anemia. V usage is TRBV2 and J usage is TRBJ1-1, with TRBD1 as a possible D gene (6 bases). CDR3 nucleotides: TGTGCCAGCAGTGAAATGGGATCGGGGGCAACTTTCTTT. Its protein product is CASSEMGSGATFF. Looking up the rest from reference TRBV2 and TRBJ1-1 gives the full variable domain: EPEVTQTPSHQVTQMGQEVILRCVPISNHLYFYWYRQILGQKVEFLVSFYNNEISEKSEIFDDQFSVERPDGSNFTLKIRSTKLEDSAMYFCASSEMGSGATFFGQGTRLTVV.